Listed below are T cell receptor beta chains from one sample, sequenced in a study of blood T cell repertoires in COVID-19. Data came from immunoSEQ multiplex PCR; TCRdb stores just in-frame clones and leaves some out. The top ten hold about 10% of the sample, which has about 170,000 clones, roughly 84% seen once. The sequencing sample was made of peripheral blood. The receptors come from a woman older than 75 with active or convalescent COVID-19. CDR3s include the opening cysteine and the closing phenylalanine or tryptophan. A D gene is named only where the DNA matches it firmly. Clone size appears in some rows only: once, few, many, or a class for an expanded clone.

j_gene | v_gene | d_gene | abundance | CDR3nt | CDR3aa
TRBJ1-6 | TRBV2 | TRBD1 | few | TGTGCCAGCAGTGAAGCAGGACAGGGAGTTTCACCCCTCCACTTT | CASSEAGQGVSPLHF
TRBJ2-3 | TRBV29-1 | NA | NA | TGCAGCGTTGGGCGAGCGGACACAGATACGCAGTATTTT | CSVGRADTDTQYF
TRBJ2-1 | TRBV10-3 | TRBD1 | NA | TGTGCCACATCCGGGACAGGGGCCCCTTTTGACCTCAATGAGCAGTTCTTC | CATSGTGAPFDLNEQFF
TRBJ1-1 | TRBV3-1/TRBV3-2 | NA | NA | TGTGCCAGCAGCCACGGCACAGTGAACACTGAAGCTTTCTTT | CASSHGTVNTEAFF
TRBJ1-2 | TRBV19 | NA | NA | TGTGCCAGTAGTATGACGGCAGGCTATGGCTACACCTTC | CASSMTAGYGYTF
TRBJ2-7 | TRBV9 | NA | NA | TGTGCCAGCAGTAGGGGGGAGGGCCCCTACGAGCAGTACTTC | CASSRGEGPYEQYF
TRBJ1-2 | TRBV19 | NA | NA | TGTGCCAGTAGTACGACAGGCGTCACGACCAACTATGGCTACACCTTC | CASSTTGVTTNYGYTF
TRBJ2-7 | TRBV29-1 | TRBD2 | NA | TGCAGCGTTGAAGATGACCTAAGCGGGAGGTACGAGCAGTACTTC | CSVEDDLSGRYEQYF
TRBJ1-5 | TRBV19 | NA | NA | TGTGCCAGTAGTATCTTTGGGGGCTCTAGCAATCAGCCCCAGCATTTT | CASSIFGGSSNQPQHF
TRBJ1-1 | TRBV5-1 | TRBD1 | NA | TGCGCCAGCAGCTTTCGACAGGGGGACACTGAAGCTTTCTTT | CASSFRQGDTEAFF
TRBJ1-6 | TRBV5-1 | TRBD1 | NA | TGCGCCAGCAGCCAAGGGGGACAGGGGGCTTTGTCACCCCTCCACTTT | CASSQGGQGALSPLHF
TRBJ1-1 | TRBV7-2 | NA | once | TGTGCCAGCAACCGGGTGACTGAAGCTTTCTTT | CASNRVTEAFF
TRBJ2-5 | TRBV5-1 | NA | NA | TGCGCCAGCAGCTGGCCCGGGACAAGCAAGGAGACCCAGTACTTC | CASSWPGTSKETQYF
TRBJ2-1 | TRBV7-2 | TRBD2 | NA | TGTGCCAGCAGCTTAGCGGGCGGGAGTTTGGGCAATGAGCAGTTCTTC | CASSLAGGSLGNEQFF
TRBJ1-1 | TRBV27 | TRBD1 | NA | TGTGCCAGCAGTCCCCGGACAGGGGGCACTGAAGCTTTCTTT | CASSPRTGGTEAFF
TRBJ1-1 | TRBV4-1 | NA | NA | TGCGCCAGCAGACCAGTTGGGGCCACTGAAGCTTTCTTT | CASRPVGATEAFF
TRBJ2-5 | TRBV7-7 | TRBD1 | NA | TGTGCTAGCAGCCATACGACAGGGGCCCAAGAGACCCAGTACTTC | CASSHTTGAQETQYF
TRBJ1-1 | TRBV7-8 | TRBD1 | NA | TGTGCCAGCAGCTTAGGCCCCAGGGGGCCAGATTCTACCGAAGCTTTCTTT | CASSLGPRGPDSTEAFF
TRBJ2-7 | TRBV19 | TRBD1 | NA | TGTGCTTCGGGACAGGGAAGTTCCTACGAGCAGTACTTC | CASGQGSSYEQYF
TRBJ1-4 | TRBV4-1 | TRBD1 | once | TGCGCCAGCAGCCGAGATTCTTCGGACAGGGTAACGTCTAATGAAAAACTGTTTTTT | CASSRDSSDRVTSNEKLFF
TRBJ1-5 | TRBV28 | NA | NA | TGTGCCAGCACGGGGGGCTCTAGAAATCAGCCCCAGCATTTT | CASTGGSRNQPQHF
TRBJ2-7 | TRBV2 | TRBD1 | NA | TGTGCCAGCAGCACGGGACAGAACTACGAGCAGTACTTC | CASSTGQNYEQYF